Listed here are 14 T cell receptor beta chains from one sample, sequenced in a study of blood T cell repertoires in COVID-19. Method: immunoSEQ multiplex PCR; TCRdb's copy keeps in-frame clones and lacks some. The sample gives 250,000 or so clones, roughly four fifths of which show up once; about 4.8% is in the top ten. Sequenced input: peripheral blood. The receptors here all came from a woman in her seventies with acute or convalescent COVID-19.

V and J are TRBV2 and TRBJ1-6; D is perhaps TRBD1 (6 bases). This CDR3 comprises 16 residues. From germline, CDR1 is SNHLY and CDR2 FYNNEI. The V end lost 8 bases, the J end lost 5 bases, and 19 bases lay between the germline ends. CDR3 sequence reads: CASSPDSGQNNSPLHF. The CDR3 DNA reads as TGTGCCAGCTCCCCCGACTCCGGACAGAATAATTCACCCCTCCACTTT.

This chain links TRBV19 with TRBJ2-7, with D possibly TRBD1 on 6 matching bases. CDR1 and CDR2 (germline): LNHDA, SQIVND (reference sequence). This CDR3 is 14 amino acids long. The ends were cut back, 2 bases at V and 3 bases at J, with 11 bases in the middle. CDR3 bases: TGTGCCAGTAGTATAAATCAGGGGATCTACGAGCAGTACTTC. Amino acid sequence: CASSINQGIYEQYF.

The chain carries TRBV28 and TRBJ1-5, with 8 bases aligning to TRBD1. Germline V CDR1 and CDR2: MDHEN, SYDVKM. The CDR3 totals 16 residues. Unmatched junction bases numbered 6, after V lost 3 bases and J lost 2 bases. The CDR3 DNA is TGTGCCAGCAGTTTCCAGACAGGGGCAGGCAATCAGCCCCAGCATTTT. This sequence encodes CASSFQTGAGNQPQHF.

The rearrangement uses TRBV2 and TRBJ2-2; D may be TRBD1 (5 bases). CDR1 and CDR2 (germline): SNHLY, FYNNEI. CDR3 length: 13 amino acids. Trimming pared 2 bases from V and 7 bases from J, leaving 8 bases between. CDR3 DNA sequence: TGTGCCAGCAGTGAATTAGGGGTCGGGGAGCTGTTTTTT. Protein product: CASSELGVGELFF. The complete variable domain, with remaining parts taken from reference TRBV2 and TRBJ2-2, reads EPEVTQTPSHQVTQMGQEVILRCVPISNHLYFYWYRQILGQKVEFLVSFYNNEISEKSEIFDDQFSVERPDGSNFTLKIRSTKLEDSAMYFCASSELGVGELFFGEGSRLTVL.

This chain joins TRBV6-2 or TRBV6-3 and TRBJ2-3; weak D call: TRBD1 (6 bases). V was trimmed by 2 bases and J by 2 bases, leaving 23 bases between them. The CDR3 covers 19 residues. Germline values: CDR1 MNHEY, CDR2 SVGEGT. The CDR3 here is CASSYVYGVGARSTDTQYF. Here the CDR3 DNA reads TGTGCCAGCAGTTACGTGTACGGTGTGGGGGCTCGATCCACAGATACGCAGTATTTT.

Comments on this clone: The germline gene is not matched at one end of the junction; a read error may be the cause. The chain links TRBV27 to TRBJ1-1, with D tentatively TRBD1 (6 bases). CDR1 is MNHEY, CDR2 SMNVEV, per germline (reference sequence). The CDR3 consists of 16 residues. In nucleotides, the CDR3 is TGTGCCAGCAGTTTATCGCGGACAGCCATGAACATTGAAGCTTTCTTT. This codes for CASSLSRTAMNIEAFF.

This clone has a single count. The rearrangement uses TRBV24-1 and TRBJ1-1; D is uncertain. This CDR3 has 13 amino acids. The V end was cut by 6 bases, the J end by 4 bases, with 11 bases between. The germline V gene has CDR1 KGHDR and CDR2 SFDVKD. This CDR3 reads CATSFGVGTEAFF. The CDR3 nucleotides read TGTGCCACCAGTTTCGGGGTCGGCACTGAAGCTTTCTTT.

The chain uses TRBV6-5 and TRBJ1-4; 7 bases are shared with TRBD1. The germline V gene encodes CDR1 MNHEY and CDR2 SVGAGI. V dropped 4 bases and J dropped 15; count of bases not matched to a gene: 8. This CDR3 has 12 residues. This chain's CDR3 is CASSFETGPMFF. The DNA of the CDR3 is TGTGCCAGCAGTTTTGAGACAGGGCCAATGTTTTTT.

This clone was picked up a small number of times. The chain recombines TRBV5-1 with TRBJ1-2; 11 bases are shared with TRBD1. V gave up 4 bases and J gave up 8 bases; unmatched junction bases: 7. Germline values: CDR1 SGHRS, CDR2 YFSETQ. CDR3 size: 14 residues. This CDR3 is CASSPGTGGWGYTF. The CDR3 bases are TGCGCCAGCAGCCCCGGGACAGGGGGTTGGGGCTACACCTTC.

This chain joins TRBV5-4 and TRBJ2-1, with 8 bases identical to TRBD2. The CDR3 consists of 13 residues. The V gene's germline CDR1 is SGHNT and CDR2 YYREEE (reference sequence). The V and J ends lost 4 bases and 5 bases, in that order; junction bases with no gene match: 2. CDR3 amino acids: CASSRSGNNEQFF. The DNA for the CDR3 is TGTGCCAGCAGCCGTAGCGGGAACAATGAGCAGTTCTTC.

The CDR3 DNA is TGTGCCAGCAGTAGACGGGGGAGGGATGAAGCTTTCTTT. Amino acids: CASSRRGRDEAFF. This chain joins TRBV6-5 and TRBJ1-1, with a possible D match to TRBD1 (5 bases). The CDR3 totals 13 residues. The ends were cut back, 5 bases at V and 7 bases at J, with 14 bases in the middle. The germline CDR1 and CDR2 sequences are MNHEY and SVGAGI.

The CDR3 spells CASSLFQGALHGYTF. The CDR3 DNA reads as TGTGCCAGCAGCTTGTTTCAGGGGGCGCTTCATGGCTACACCTTC. The V gene is TRBV7-9, the J gene TRBJ1-2; 8 bases align to TRBD1. Germline-derived CDR1 and CDR2 are SEHNR and FQNEAQ (reference sequence). With V trimmed by 3 bases and J by 6 bases, 9 bases remained unmatched. The CDR3 is made up of 15 amino acids. Filled out from reference TRBV7-9 and TRBJ1-2, the complete variable domain reads DTGVSQNPRHKITKRGQNVTFRCDPISEHNRLYWYRQTLGQGPEFLTYFQNEAQLEKSRLLSDRFSAERPKGSFSTLEIQRTEQGDSAMYLCASSLFQGALHGYTFGSGTRLTVV.

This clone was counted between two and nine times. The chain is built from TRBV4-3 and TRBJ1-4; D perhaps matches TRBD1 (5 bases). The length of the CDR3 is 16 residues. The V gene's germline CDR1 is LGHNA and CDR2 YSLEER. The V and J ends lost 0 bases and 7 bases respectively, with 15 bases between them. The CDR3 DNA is TGCGCCAGCAGCCAAGATCGCGGGGGTGGGGCTGAAAAACTGTTTTTT. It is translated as CASSQDRGGGAEKLFF.

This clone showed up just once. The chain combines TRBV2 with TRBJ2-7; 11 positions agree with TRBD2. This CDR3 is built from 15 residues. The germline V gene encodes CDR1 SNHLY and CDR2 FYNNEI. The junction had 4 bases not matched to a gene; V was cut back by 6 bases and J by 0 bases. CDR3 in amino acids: CASSPSGGNSYEQYF. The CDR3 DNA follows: TGTGCCAGCAGCCCTAGCGGGGGGAACTCCTACGAGCAGTACTTC.